The sequence of this TCR beta chain was determined in a study of shared T cell receptors in the human thymus. Measured with immunoSEQ multiplex PCR; TCRdb has only the in-frame clones, and not every one. This table holds 650,000 to 950,000 clones, 75% to 90% found once. Germline loops: CDR1 MNHNY, CDR2 SVGAGI (reference sequence). This CDR3 has 15 residues. V shed 5 bases and J shed 0 bases, with 10 bases lying between them. These records were also assigned to another study, of human thymus T cells. From that paper: Corrective surgery for congenital heart defects was being performed on the healthy Finnish infants who were the donors. Thymic samples were excised during corrective heart operations. Use of V and J genes seemed skewed within the thymic and blood repertoires. Related research described thymic repertoires that were highly overlapping among unrelated individuals.

This clonotype originated in a girl under three years old with a congenital heart defect. The rearrangement uses TRBV6-6 and TRBJ1-4; no definite D call. Sequencing was performed on thymocytes. The CDR3 sequence: CASSPRVATNEKLFF. Written as DNA, the CDR3 is TGTGCCAGCAGTCCCCGAGTTGCAACTAATGAAAAACTGTTTTTT.